One sample yielded the 16 T cell receptor beta chains listed below, sequenced in a study of T cell responses to AZD1222 COVID-19 vaccine. The table came from immunoSEQ multiplex PCR; TCRdb's copy has only in-frame clones and leaves some out. The data hold approximately 50,000 clones, with approximately 80% observed a single time. Source: peripheral blood, taken 28 days after the second AZD1222 dose. The receptors come from an adult who received the AZD1222 COVID-19 vaccine.

The chain employs TRBV10-1 and TRBJ1-1, with a possible D match to TRBD1 (6 bases). The CDR3 length is 14 residues. CDR1 WNHNN and CDR2 SYGVQD come from the germline V gene (reference sequence). Trimming shortened V by 7 bases and J by 2 bases, and 14 bases separated the two germline ends. CDR3 in amino acids: CASKRDNINTEAFF. CDR3 sequence (DNA): TGCGCCAGCAAAAGGGACAATATCAACACTGAAGCTTTCTTT.

The chain couples TRBV28 to TRBJ2-7; the match to TRBD2 covers 7 bases. V was clipped by 6 bases and J by 7 bases; unmatched bases: 15. This CDR3 contains 15 residues. CDR1 is MDHEN and CDR2 is SYDVKM in the germline V gene. The CDR3 bases are TGTGCCAGCAGCCCTTTCGGGGGAGGGCCGCGGGAGCAGTACTTC. This gives the protein CASSPFGGGPREQYF.

The CDR3 here is CATSDRGQSEKLFF. CDR3 coding DNA: TGTGCCACCAGTGACCGAGGACAGTCTGAAAAACTGTTTTTT. The chain has TRBV24-1 and TRBJ1-4; possibly TRBD1 for D (6 bases). Trimming shortened V by 4 bases and J by 7 bases, and 12 bases separated the two germline ends. Germline V gene data show CDR1 as KGHDR and CDR2 as SFDVKD. The CDR3 covers 14 residues.

The V call is TRBV11-2, the J call TRBJ1-6; weak D call: TRBD1 (5 bases). There are 14 residues in the CDR3. V lost 5 bases and J lost 9, with 14 bases in between. CDR1 is SGHAT, CDR2 FQNNGV, per germline. CDR3 nucleotide sequence: TGTGCCAGCAGCGCCGGGACCTTTAGTTCACCCCTCCACTTT. Protein product: CASSAGTFSSPLHF.

The chain is built from TRBV14 and TRBJ1-1; 7 bases line up with TRBD1. The germline CDR1 and CDR2 sequences are SGHDN and FVKESK. Trimming took 1 base from V and 6 from J; bases not matched to a gene: 17. The CDR3 consists of 18 residues. For the CDR3, the DNA is TGTGCCAGCAGCCAAGGTGGGACAGTCATAGGGGGGAGGTCTGAAGCTTTCTTT. Translated: CASSQGGTVIGGRSEAFF.

This clone has a single count. V usage is TRBV24-1 and J usage is TRBJ2-3, with D possibly being TRBD1 (5 bases). The CDR3 loop spans 17 amino acids. Trimming removed 3 bases at V and 2 bases at J, with 17 bases between. The V gene's germline CDR1 is KGHDR and CDR2 SFDVKD. The CDR3 bases are TGTGCCACCAGTGATGGGGCGACACTTTCTCCCACAGATACGCAGTATTTT. Translated, it gives CATSDGATLSPTDTQYF.

The gene calls are TRBV5-6 and TRBJ2-1, with 10 positions matching TRBD2. The germline V gene has CDR1 SGHDT and CDR2 YYEEEE. The CDR3 contains 17 residues. With 2 bases clipped from V and 9 bases from J, the junction kept 14 bases outside the gene matches. The DNA of the CDR3 is TGTGCCAGCAGCTTCATCAGCGGGAGGGCCCTCCCTGGTGAGCAGTTCTTC. This gives the protein CASSFISGRALPGEQFF.

V and J are TRBV10-2 and TRBJ2-7; 8 bases are shared with TRBD1. Germline V gives CDR1 WSHSY, CDR2 SAAADI. Unmatched junction bases numbered 13, after V lost 3 bases and J lost 6 bases. The CDR3 runs to 16 residues. CDR3 residues: CASSDLVGQGVVEQYF. For the CDR3, the DNA is TGCGCCAGCAGTGATTTAGTAGGACAGGGAGTCGTCGAGCAGTACTTC.

The V and J genes are TRBV6-1 and TRBJ1-5, with 7 bases aligning to TRBD1. This CDR3 is built from 15 residues. Germline assignment: CDR1 MNHNS and CDR2 SASEGT. J gave up 6 bases and V 1 base, and 6 bases lay outside the gene matches. The CDR3, as DNA: TGTGCCAGCAGTGAAGTTCAGGGGGTAGTTCAGCCCCAGCATTTT. It encodes CASSEVQGVVQPQHF.

The chain joins TRBV5-6 to TRBJ2-3; 8 bases agree with TRBD2. From germline, CDR1 is SGHDT and CDR2 YYEEEE. The CDR3 has 16 amino acids. Losses at the gene ends were 0 bases for V and 5 bases for J; bases not matched to a gene: 8. As DNA, the CDR3 is TGTGCCAGCAGCTTGGGGACTAGCCAATGGAGAGATACGCAGTATTTT. Its protein is CASSLGTSQWRDTQYF. Complete variable domain (other parts from reference TRBV5-6 and TRBJ2-3): DAGVTQSPTHLIKTRGQQVTLRCSPKSGHDTVSWYQQALGQGPQFIFQYYEEEERQRGNFPDRFSGHQFPNYSSELNVNALLLGDSALYLCASSLGTSQWRDTQYFGPGTRLTVL.

This chain uses TRBV28 with TRBJ1-5; D possibly corresponds to TRBD1 (6 bases). Germline V gene data show CDR1 as MDHEN and CDR2 as SYDVKM. The CDR3 is made up of 17 amino acids. Trimming shortened V by 6 bases and J by 4 bases, and 22 bases separated the two germline ends. DNA for the CDR3: TGTGCCAGCAGGGGATCCTCTTCGGGGGGCGCGAATCAGCCCCAGCATTTT. It codes for CASRGSSSGGANQPQHF.

V is TRBV11-3 and J is TRBJ2-1; possibly TRBD1 for D (6 bases). The V end was cut by 5 bases, the J end by 4 bases, with 15 bases between. The CDR3 is 15 amino acids. The germline CDR1 and CDR2 sequences are SGHNT and YENEEA. The CDR3 nucleotides read TGTGCCAGCAGCCCAAGGCCAGGGGCTTACAATGAGCAGTTCTTC. Amino acid sequence: CASSPRPGAYNEQFF.

The gene calls are TRBV7-9 and TRBJ2-5; D is possibly TRBD2 (6 bases). Germline CDR1 is SEHNR and CDR2 is FQNEAQ (reference sequence). V gave up 6 bases and J gave up 1 base, with 15 bases separating them. The CDR3 runs to 15 residues. The CDR3 bases are TGTGCCAGCAGGCCCGAGTTAGCGGCCCAAGAGACCCAGTACTTC. Encoded protein: CASRPELAAQETQYF.

This rearrangement joins TRBV30 to TRBJ2-5, with unresolved D. V was cut by 2 bases and J by 1 base, with 11 bases left in between. The CDR3 sequence is 14 residues long. CDR1 is GTSNPN, CDR2 SVGIG, per germline (reference sequence). CDR3 in amino acids: CAWSPNGPQETQYF. The CDR3 nucleotides are TGTGCCTGGAGTCCAAACGGGCCCCAAGAGACCCAGTACTTC.

This clone occurred a few times. The chain is built from TRBV25-1 and TRBJ2-1; a possible D gene is TRBD2 (6 bases). The V end was cut by 3 bases, the J end by 3 bases, with 15 bases between. Germline V gives CDR1 MGHDK, CDR2 SYGVNS. The CDR3 is 16 amino acids. The CDR3 loop is CASSDQGGVFYNEQFF. In DNA form, the CDR3 reads TGTGCCAGCAGTGATCAAGGAGGGGTTTTCTACAATGAGCAGTTCTTC.

The rearrangement links TRBV27 to TRBJ1-5; 7 nucleotides match TRBD1. The CDR3 has 15 amino acids. The V segment lost 5 bases and the J segment 5 bases; nucleotides outside the gene matches: 9. Germline V lookup: CDR1 MNHEY, CDR2 SMNVEV (reference sequence). The CDR3 protein is CASSSLGGADQPQHF. The DNA of the CDR3 is TGTGCCAGCAGTAGTCTAGGGGGCGCGGATCAGCCCCAGCATTTT.